This record covers a single TCR beta chain. These data belong to a study of technical replicates of blood from several donors. Libraries were prepared by immunoSEQ multiplex PCR; TCRdb keeps only in-frame clonotypes and omits some of them. The data contain under 85,000 clones, 93% of them singletons. The CDR3 loop spans 15 amino acids. The J segment lost 7 bases and the V segment lost 5 bases, leaving 11 bases of the junction unmatched. CDR1 and CDR2 (germline): SGHTA, FQGNSA. The V call is TRBV7-2, the J call TRBJ2-5; 9 nucleotides agree with TRBD2. The specimen was T cells isolated from PBMCs. This clonotype was sampled from a human donor in good health. CDR3 sequence: CASSPAGTSPATQYF. The CDR3 region has the DNA TGTGCCAGCAGCCCGGCCGGGACTAGCCCAGCGACCCAGTACTTC.